The sequence of this T cell receptor (beta chain) was determined in a study of T-cell reconstitution after alpha-beta-depleted transplantation in children. This clonotype appeared a few times. Unique molecular identifiers were incorporated when the TCRbeta library was constructed. One entry per CDR3 protein results from TCRdb running MiXCR on the PCR reads. Found here are some 600,000 distinct CDR3 sequences, approximately 12% of them singletons; the top ten hold about 2%. The ends were cut back, 6 bases at V and 4 bases at J, with 22 bases in the middle. The CDR3 loop spans 17 amino acids. Looked up from germline, CDR1 is KGHSH and CDR2 is LQKENI.

Sequencing was performed on PBMCs, mostly from graft donor cells, taken 360 days after TCRalphabeta/CD19-depleted stem cell transplant. The source is a male patient younger than 18 who had a stem cell transplant for acute myeloid leukemia, so the T cells may come from the graft donor. V gene TRBV18 combines with J gene TRBJ2-1, with TRBD2 as a possible D gene (6 bases). The chain's CDR3 is CASSRPLKEGLYNEQFF. The CDR3 nucleotides read TGTGCCAGCTCGCGCCCGCTCAAGGAGGGATTGTACAATGAGCAGTTCTTC.